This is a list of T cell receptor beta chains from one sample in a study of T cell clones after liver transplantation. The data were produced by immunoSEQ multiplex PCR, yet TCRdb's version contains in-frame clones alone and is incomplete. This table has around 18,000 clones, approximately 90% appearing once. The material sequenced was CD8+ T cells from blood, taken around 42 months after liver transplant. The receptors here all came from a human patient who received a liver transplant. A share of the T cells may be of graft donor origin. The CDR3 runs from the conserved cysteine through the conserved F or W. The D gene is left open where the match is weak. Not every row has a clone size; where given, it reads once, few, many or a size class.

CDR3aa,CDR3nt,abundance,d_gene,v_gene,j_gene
CASSRPYNEQFF,TGTGCCAGCAGCCGCCCATACAATGAGCAGTTCTTC,NA,NA,TRBV7-8,TRBJ2-1
CASSFSNTEAFF,TGTGCCAGCAGTTTCAGTAACACTGAAGCTTTCTTT,NA,NA,TRBV28,TRBJ1-1
CASSALAGGSRNEQFF,TGTGCCAGCAGCGCCCTAGCGGGAGGGAGTAGGAATGAGCAGTTCTTC,NA,TRBD2,TRBV9,TRBJ2-1
CASSPSSGWQGTGELFF,TGTGCCAGCAGTCCCAGCTCGGGGTGGCAGGGCACCGGGGAGCTGTTTTTT,NA,NA,TRBV9,TRBJ2-2
CASSPVPQSTDTQYF,TGTGCCAGCAGCCCCGTCCCACAGAGCACAGATACGCAGTATTTT,NA,NA,TRBV11-2,TRBJ2-3
CASSSSGTSPEQYF,TGTGCCAGTAGTTCCTCCGGGACATCCCCCGAGCAGTACTTC,medium-sized,NA,TRBV19,TRBJ2-7
CASSLAATGNEAFF,TGCGCCAGCAGCTTAGCCGCGACAGGGAATGAAGCTTTCTTT,NA,TRBD1,TRBV5-1,TRBJ1-1
CASSLGHAMNYEQYF,TGTGCCAGCAGCTTGGGGCACGCCATGAACTACGAGCAGTACTTC,NA,NA,TRBV5-6,TRBJ2-7
CASSPRTGGLSGANVLTF,TGTGCCAGCAGCCCCCGGACAGGGGGGCTATCTGGGGCCAACGTCCTGACTTTC,NA,TRBD1,TRBV28,TRBJ2-6
CASRPGTGDVGELFF,TGTGCCAGCAGGCCAGGGACAGGGGATGTCGGGGAGCTGTTTTTT,NA,TRBD1,TRBV27,TRBJ2-2
CASSYSGEAGDYGYTF,TGTGCCAGCAGTTACTCGGGAGAGGCTGGTGACTATGGCTACACCTTC,NA,NA,TRBV6-6,TRBJ1-2
CASSLGPSFYNEQFF,TGCGCCAGCAGCTTGGGGCCGAGTTTCTACAATGAGCAGTTCTTC,NA,NA,TRBV5-1,TRBJ2-1
CASSHNSGTLGANVLTF,TGCGCCAGCAGCCACAACTCCGGGACTCTAGGGGCCAACGTCCTGACTTTC,NA,NA,TRBV4-1,TRBJ2-6
CATSRGSAPTDTQYF,TGTGCCACCAGCCGGGGTTCGGCCCCCACAGATACGCAGTATTTT,NA,NA,TRBV15,TRBJ2-3
CASSFGTSGFLFYEQYF,TGTGCCAGCAGTTTTGGGACTAGCGGATTCCTCTTCTACGAGCAGTACTTC,NA,TRBD2,TRBV28,TRBJ2-7
CASSPTQGWDEQFF,TGTGCCAGCAGCCCCACACAGGGATGGGATGAGCAGTTCTTC,NA,NA,TRBV5-5,TRBJ2-1
CASSSMNYGYTF,TGTGCCAGCAGTTCTATGAACTATGGCTACACCTTC,NA,NA,TRBV7-2,TRBJ1-2
CASSLTGENRYEQYF,TGTGCCAGCAGTTTAACAGGGGAGAATAGGTACGAGCAGTACTTC,NA,TRBD1,TRBV28,TRBJ2-7
CASSLSRGGHEKLFF,TGTGCCAGCAGCTTATCGAGGGGAGGACACGAAAAACTGTTTTTT,few,NA,TRBV13,TRBJ1-4
CASTTTGGLAKNIQYF,TGCGCCAGCACAACCACGGGGGGACTCGCCAAAAACATTCAGTACTTC,few,TRBD2,TRBV10-2,TRBJ2-4
CASSSGGGSLRLNEQFF,TGTGCCAGCAGCTCAGGTGGGGGTTCTCTACGGCTCAATGAGCAGTTCTTC,NA,NA,TRBV7-9,TRBJ2-1
CASSLRGGGYGYTF,TGTGCCAGCAGTTTAAGAGGGGGCGGTTATGGCTACACCTTC,NA,TRBD1,TRBV28,TRBJ1-2
CASSIDRVATEAFF,TGTGCCAGTAGTATTGACAGGGTAGCAACTGAAGCTTTCTTT,NA,TRBD1,TRBV19,TRBJ1-1
CASSLVIRFEEQFF,TGCGCCAGCAGCTTGGTAATCCGATTCGAGGAGCAGTTCTTC,NA,NA,TRBV5-1,TRBJ2-1
CASSLEAGQAFF,TGTGCCAGCAGCTTAGAAGCAGGGCAAGCTTTCTTT,NA,NA,TRBV7-9,TRBJ1-1
CASILSGSSYNEQFF,TGTGCCAGCATTCTTAGCGGGAGTAGCTACAATGAGCAGTTCTTC,NA,TRBD2,TRBV27,TRBJ2-1
CSVVGQGRVAFF,TGCAGCGTTGTGGGACAGGGCAGGGTAGCTTTCTTT,once,TRBD1,TRBV29-1,TRBJ1-1
CASSLSDREFAEAFF,TGTGCCAGCAGCTTATCGGACAGGGAATTTGCTGAAGCTTTCTTT,NA,TRBD1,TRBV7-9,TRBJ1-1
CAWEAGHGTYEQYF,TGTGCCTGGGAAGCGGGACATGGGACCTACGAGCAGTACTTC,NA,NA,TRBV30,TRBJ2-7
CASSFRRGYGETQYF,TGTGCTAGCAGCTTCAGGAGGGGATATGGAGAGACCCAGTACTTC,once,NA,TRBV7-7,TRBJ2-5
CSAQGSYGYTF,TGCAGTGCCCAGGGGAGCTATGGCTACACCTTC,NA,NA,TRBV20-1,TRBJ1-2
CASSYGRAYEQYF,TGTGCCAGCAGTTATGGGAGGGCCTACGAGCAGTACTTC,once,TRBD2,TRBV27,TRBJ2-7
CASSYSKSGTQEQYF,TGTGCCAGCAGTTACTCGAAGTCCGGGACTCAAGAGCAGTACTTC,NA,NA,TRBV6-5,TRBJ2-7
CASNFEGAEAFF,TGTGCCAGCAACTTCGAAGGCGCTGAAGCTTTCTTT,NA,NA,TRBV6-6,TRBJ1-1
CAISRGRGNTEAFF,TGTGCCATCTCCAGGGGCCGCGGGAACACTGAAGCTTTCTTT,NA,NA,TRBV28,TRBJ1-1
CSAGGTLEAAEDIQYF,TGCAGCGCAGGGGGGACACTAGAAGCGGCCGAAGACATTCAGTACTTC,NA,NA,TRBV29-1,TRBJ2-4
CASSGWTGNLYGYTF,TGTGCCAGCAGCGGATGGACAGGGAACCTCTATGGCTACACCTTC,NA,TRBD1,TRBV9,TRBJ1-2
CASSMFAWSQETQYF,TGTGCCAGTAGTATGTTCGCGTGGTCCCAAGAGACCCAGTACTTC,NA,NA,TRBV19,TRBJ2-5
CASSQGPGLTYEQYF,TGTGCCAGCAGCCAAGGCCCAGGGCTAACCTACGAGCAGTACTTC,NA,NA,TRBV4-2,TRBJ2-7
CICGQAGEAFF,TGCATCTGTGGACAGGCAGGTGAAGCTTTCTTT,NA,TRBD1,TRBV29-1,TRBJ1-1
CASSVLRSGDEQFF,TGTGCCAGCAGCGTGCTTAGGTCAGGGGATGAGCAGTTCTTC,NA,NA,TRBV9,TRBJ2-1
CASSFGSYNEQFF,TGTGCCAGCAGCTTTGGCTCCTACAATGAGCAGTTCTTC,once,NA,TRBV11-2,TRBJ2-1
CSARLGPEAFF,TGCAGTGCTAGACTGGGCCCTGAAGCTTTCTTT,NA,NA,TRBV20-1,TRBJ1-1
CASSLGVAGETQYF,TGTGCCAGCAGCTTAGGGGTGGCCGGTGAGACCCAGTACTTC,NA,NA,TRBV7-9,TRBJ2-5
CASRGPSYNEQFF,TGTGCCTCCCGGGGCCCCTCCTACAATGAGCAGTTCTTC,NA,NA,TRBV2,TRBJ2-1
CASSLEGNIYGYTF,TGTGCCAGCAGCTTGGAAGGGAACATCTATGGCTACACCTTC,NA,NA,TRBV5-6,TRBJ1-2